This T cell receptor (beta chain) was sequenced during a study of CD8 T cells in ankylosing spondylitis. Points from the study as a whole: Disease-linked clones, CD8+, were relatively rare in peripheral blood. Disease-linked clones reportedly showed significant enrichment in matched ankylosing spondylitis synovial fluid. Blood of patients with ankylosing spondylitis appeared to be characterized by a TCR beta motif of eight or nine highly homologous variants.

A few counts support this clonotype. No antigen is known for it. The CDR3 has 15 residues. Germline loops: CDR1 LGHNT, CDR2 FRNRAP. The ends were cut back, 2 bases at V and 1 base at J, with 11 bases in the middle. The TCR beta libraries were generated through quantitative 5'-RACE incorporating molecular barcodes. Each CDR3 protein is one row after TCRdb ran MiXCR on the 5' RACE reads. The sample lists about 300,000 distinct CDR3 sequences, less than 25% occurring once. This receptor was obtained from a female donor with ankylosing spondylitis or in good health (not recorded which). The V and J genes are TRBV12-5 and TRBJ2-5; D may be TRBD1 (5 bases). The sample consisted of blood, either unsorted or a sorted T cell fraction (not recorded which). CDR3 bases: TGTGCTAGTGGTTTGAGCCAGGGTCCCCAAGAGACCCAGTACTTC. Protein sequence: CASGLSQGPQETQYF.